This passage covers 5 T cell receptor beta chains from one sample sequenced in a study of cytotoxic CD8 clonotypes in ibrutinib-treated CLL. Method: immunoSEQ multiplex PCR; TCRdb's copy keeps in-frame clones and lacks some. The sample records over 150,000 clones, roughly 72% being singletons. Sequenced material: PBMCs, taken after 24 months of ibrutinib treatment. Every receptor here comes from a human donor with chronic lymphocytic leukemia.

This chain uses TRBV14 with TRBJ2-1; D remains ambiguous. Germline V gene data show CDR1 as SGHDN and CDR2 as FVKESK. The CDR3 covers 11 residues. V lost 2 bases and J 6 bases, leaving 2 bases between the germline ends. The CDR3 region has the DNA TGTGCCAGCAGCCAACTCAATGAGCAGTTCTTC. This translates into CASSQLNEQFF.

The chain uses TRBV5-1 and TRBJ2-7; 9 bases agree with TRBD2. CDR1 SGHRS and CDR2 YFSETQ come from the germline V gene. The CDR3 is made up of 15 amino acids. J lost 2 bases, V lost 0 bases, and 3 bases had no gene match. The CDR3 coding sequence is TGCGCCAGCAGCTTGGAGACTAGCGGCACCTACGAGCAGTACTTC. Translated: CASSLETSGTYEQYF.

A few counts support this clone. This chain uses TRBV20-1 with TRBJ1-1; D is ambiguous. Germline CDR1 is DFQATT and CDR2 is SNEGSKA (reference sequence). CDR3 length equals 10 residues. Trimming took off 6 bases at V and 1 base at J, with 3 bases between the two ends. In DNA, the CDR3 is TGCAGTGCCGCGAACACTGAAGCTTTCTTT. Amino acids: CSAANTEAFF.

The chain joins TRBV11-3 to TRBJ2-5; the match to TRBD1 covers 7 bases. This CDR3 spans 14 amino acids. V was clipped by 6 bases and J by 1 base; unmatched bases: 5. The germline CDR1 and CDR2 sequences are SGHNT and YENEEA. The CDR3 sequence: CASSPDRLQETQYF. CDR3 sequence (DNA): TGTGCCAGCAGTCCGGACAGGCTCCAAGAGACCCAGTACTTC.

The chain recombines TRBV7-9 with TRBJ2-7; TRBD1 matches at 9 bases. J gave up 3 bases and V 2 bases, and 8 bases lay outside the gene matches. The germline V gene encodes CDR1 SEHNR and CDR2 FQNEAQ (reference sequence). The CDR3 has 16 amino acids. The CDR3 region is CASSLLAGQGIYEQYF. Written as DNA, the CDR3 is TGTGCCAGCAGCTTACTCGCGGGACAGGGTATCTACGAGCAGTACTTC.